This T cell receptor beta chain was sequenced for a study of shared T cell receptors in the human thymus. The V gene lost 3 bases and the J gene lost 9 bases, with 18 bases spanning the gap. This CDR3 has 15 residues. Germline CDR1 MRHNA, CDR2 SNTAGT. The method was immunoSEQ multiplex PCR; TCRdb's version includes in-frame clones alone and lacks a portion of them. The data hold about 380,000 clones, with roughly 94% observed a single time. Source material: thymocytes. The chain carries TRBV6-4 and TRBJ2-1, with D possibly being TRBD2 (7 bases). This TCR derives from a human donor. CDR3 loop: CASSEGGLAVPEQFF. CDR3 nucleotides: TGTGCCAGCAGTGAGGGGGGGCTAGCGGTCCCTGAGCAGTTCTTC.